The next 11 T cell receptor beta chains were all read from a single sample in a study of blood T cell repertoires in COVID-19. Sequencing was performed with immunoSEQ multiplex PCR; in TCRdb, only in-frame clones are kept and a portion is missing. The repertoire holds a few hundred thousand clones, approximately 81% seen once, with 5% to 7.5% in the top ten. The sequencing sample was made of PBMCs or T cells enriched from blood (not recorded which). The source of these receptors is a woman aged 45-65 years who had been exposed to COVID-19.

This sequence joins TRBV5-1 and TRBJ2-3; D possibly corresponds to TRBD2 (5 bases). Trimming took 7 bases from V and 3 from J, leaving 12 bases between them. Germline V gene sequence: CDR1 SGHRS, CDR2 YFSETQ. This CDR3 region has 13 residues. The chain's CDR3 is CASGAAGTDTQYF. The CDR3 nucleotides are TGCGCCAGCGGAGCGGCCGGGACAGATACGCAGTATTTT.

The V call is TRBV19, the J call TRBJ2-2; 8 bases map to TRBD2. V trimming: 5 bases; J trimming: 5 bases; junction bases outside the gene matches: 7. Germline CDR1 and CDR2: LNHDA and SQIVND (reference sequence). The CDR3 sequence is 15 residues long. DNA of the CDR3: TGTGCCAGTAGTCCCGGGACTAGGAGGACCGGGGAGCTGTTTTTT. Translation: CASSPGTRRTGELFF.

The rearrangement joins TRBV18 to TRBJ2-5, with D perhaps TRBD1 (6 bases). CDR3 size: 16 residues. The germline gives CDR1 KGHSH, CDR2 LQKENI. Trimming pared 3 bases from V and 2 bases from J, leaving 16 bases between. The CDR3 DNA reads as TGTGCCAGCTCACCCCCTGGACAGAGTATTCAAGAGACCCAGTACTTC. This sequence encodes CASSPPGQSIQETQYF.

This rearrangement joins TRBV5-4 to TRBJ1-1; D is perhaps TRBD1 (5 bases). This CDR3 comprises 15 residues. Germline CDR1 is SGHNT and CDR2 is YYREEE (reference sequence). V lost 3 bases, J lost 0 bases, and 12 bases lay in between. CDR3 nucleotide sequence: TGTGCCAGCAGCTCGGGACTTAGGGTGAACACTGAAGCTTTCTTT. This encodes CASSSGLRVNTEAFF.

The chain uses TRBV27 and TRBJ1-1, with D unresolved. Trimming cost V 8 bases and J 5 bases, with 12 bases left between them. Germline V gene sequence: CDR1 MNHEY, CDR2 SMNVEV (reference sequence). The CDR3 is made up of 12 amino acids. The CDR3 bases are TGTGCCAGCGGTCTTAGCGGGACTGAAGCTTTCTTT. Its protein is CASGLSGTEAFF.

This chain connects TRBV28 to TRBJ2-7; D is possibly TRBD1 (5 bases). Between the trimmed V and J ends, which lost 7 bases and 5 bases, there was a span of 21 bases. This CDR3 comprises 15 residues. Looked up from germline, CDR1 is MDHEN and CDR2 is SYDVKM. For the CDR3, the DNA is TGTGCCAGCACCCCAATCCCAGGCAGGGTCCACGAGCAGTACTTC. Amino acid sequence: CASTPIPGRVHEQYF.

The rearrangement joins TRBV6-5 to TRBJ2-7, with unresolved D. V was trimmed by 0 bases and J by 0 bases, leaving 12 bases between them. CDR1 and CDR2 from the germline V gene are MNHEY and SVGAGI. The CDR3 runs to 16 residues. This chain's CDR3 is CASSYSGPQLSYEQYF. Written as DNA, the CDR3 is TGTGCCAGCAGTTACTCGGGCCCTCAGCTCTCCTACGAGCAGTACTTC.

The chain is built from TRBV30 and TRBJ2-5; D is unresolved. The CDR3 is 15 amino acids. With 1 base removed from V and 0 bases from J, the gap between germline ends came to 12 bases. The germline CDR1 and CDR2 sequences are GTSNPN and SVGIG (reference sequence). CDR3 loop: CAWSGPRRNQETQYF. The CDR3 coding sequence is TGTGCCTGGAGTGGCCCTCGGCGGAACCAAGAGACCCAGTACTTC.

The chain carries TRBV30 and TRBJ1-5; D is uncertain. V lost 1 base, J lost 2 bases, and 15 bases lay in between. Germline V gene data show CDR1 as GTSNPN and CDR2 as SVGIG (reference sequence). There are 16 residues in the CDR3. In nucleotides, the CDR3 is TGTGCCTGGAGTGACACGGGATCGTGGGGCAATCAGCCCCAGCATTTT. Its protein product is CAWSDTGSWGNQPQHF.

This chain's CDR3 is CASSISATNEKLFF. The CDR3 bases are TGTGCCAGTAGTATTTCCGCGACTAATGAAAAACTGTTTTTT. J is TRBJ1-4 and V is TRBV19, with D hard to call. Germline loops: CDR1 LNHDA, CDR2 SQIVND (reference sequence). This CDR3 comprises 14 residues. Trimming shortened V by 3 bases and J by 2 bases, and 7 bases separated the two germline ends.

The V and J genes are TRBV29-1 and TRBJ1-2; 10 nucleotides line up with TRBD1. Germline loops: CDR1 SQVTM, CDR2 ANQGSEA. This CDR3 has 12 residues. After removal of 6 bases from V and 8 bases from J, the junction contained 6 bases not matched to a gene. The CDR3 loop is CSVATGGKGYTF. As DNA, the CDR3 is TGCAGCGTGGCGACAGGGGGCAAGGGCTACACCTTC.